The rows below give T cell receptor beta chains drawn from one sample of a study of blood T cell repertoires in COVID-19. Clones were read by immunoSEQ multiplex PCR, and TCRdb kept only the in-frame ones, dropping some. Of 410,000 or so clones in the sample, around 89% are singletons; the top ten hold about 1.6%. Sequenced input: peripheral blood. The receptors come from a woman aged 40 to 55 with COVID-19, enrolled during active disease. Each CDR3 is given with its conserved first and last residue. D genes are given only for firm matches. Rows give clone size only sometimes, using once, few, many, or a class for an expanded clone.

cdr3_length j_call v_call d_call clone_size cdr3_aa cdr3_nt
12 TRBJ2-7 TRBV18 - - CASGDTSYEQYF TGTGCCAGCGGGGACACAAGCTACGAGCAGTACTTC
14 TRBJ1-5 TRBV6-2/TRBV6-3 - few CASSQGGVYQPQHF TGTGCCAGCAGCCAAGGGGGAGTCTATCAGCCCCAGCATTTT
14 TRBJ1-5 TRBV6-6 TRBD1 - CASRQPGQGQPQHF TGTGCCAGCAGGCAGCCGGGACAGGGTCAGCCCCAGCATTTT
17 TRBJ2-7 TRBV7-9 TRBD1 - CASSLGEGTGFSYEQYF TGTGCCAGCAGCCTAGGGGAGGGGACAGGGTTTTCCTACGAGCAGTACTTC
16 TRBJ1-6 TRBV3-1/TRBV3-2 - - CASSRGWAGGNSPLHF TGTGCCAGCAGCCGGGGCTGGGCAGGTGGGAATTCACCCCTCCACTTT
14 TRBJ1-1 TRBV27 TRBD1 - CASATLGGGTEAFF TGTGCCAGCGCGACCCTAGGGGGCGGGACTGAAGCTTTCTTT
17 TRBJ2-3 TRBV28 TRBD2 - CASSSGTSGRLADTQYF TGTGCCAGCAGTTCCGGGACTAGCGGGAGATTGGCAGATACGCAGTATTTT
13 TRBJ1-2 TRBV3-1/TRBV3-2 TRBD1 - CASSQQGAYGYTF TGTGCCAGCAGCCAACAGGGGGCGTATGGCTACACCTTC
15 TRBJ2-3 TRBV19 TRBD2 - CASQGLAGGSDTQYF TGTGCCAGCCAGGGACTAGCGGGAGGATCAGATACGCAGTATTTT
13 TRBJ2-7 TRBV19 TRBD1 - CAISGTGGNEQYF TGTGCCATCTCCGGGACAGGGGGGAACGAGCAGTACTTC
16 TRBJ2-5 TRBV29-1 - - CSGTRLSFVLQETQYF TGCAGCGGCACGCGGTTGTCCTTTGTACTCCAAGAGACCCAGTACTTC
12 TRBJ1-1 TRBV7-9 - once CASSLITGSTFF TGTGCCAGCAGCTTAATAACAGGGTCAACTTTCTTT
16 TRBJ1-5 TRBV27 - - CASSLALLILNQPQHF TGTGCCAGCAGTTTAGCTCTACTAATCCTAAATCAGCCCCAGCATTTT